This section outlines one TCR beta chain sequence together with its context. Antigen specificity is unknown. Genomic DNA (from each subset) was split evenly across several immunoSEQ plates. TCRdb's table, derived via immunoSEQ multiplex PCR, lists solely in-frame clones and lacks some. The data contain about 2 million clones, about 94% of them singletons. These data come from a study of shared clonotypes between healthy human individuals. The wider study: CD8 memory received one plate per donor, CD8 naive two, CD4 memory three and CD4 naive three.

The germline V gene has CDR1 MDHEN and CDR2 SYDVKM. Trimming shortened V by 7 bases and J by 3 bases, and 5 bases separated the two germline ends. The CDR3 is made up of 11 amino acids. Positively selected for CCR7, the CD45RO-negative cells used as naive CD8 cells excluded terminally differentiated effector memory CD45RA+ cells. General observations from the study: Large depth notwithstanding, sorted-subset sequencing proved incomplete by rarefaction.

This receptor was taken from a man younger than 35 in good health. The sample comprised naive CD8+ T cells sorted from blood. This rearrangement joins TRBV28 to TRBJ2-3, with TRBD2 as a possible D gene (5 bases). CDR3 residues: CASTGTDTQYF. As DNA, the CDR3 is TGTGCCAGCACGGGGACAGATACGCAGTATTTT.